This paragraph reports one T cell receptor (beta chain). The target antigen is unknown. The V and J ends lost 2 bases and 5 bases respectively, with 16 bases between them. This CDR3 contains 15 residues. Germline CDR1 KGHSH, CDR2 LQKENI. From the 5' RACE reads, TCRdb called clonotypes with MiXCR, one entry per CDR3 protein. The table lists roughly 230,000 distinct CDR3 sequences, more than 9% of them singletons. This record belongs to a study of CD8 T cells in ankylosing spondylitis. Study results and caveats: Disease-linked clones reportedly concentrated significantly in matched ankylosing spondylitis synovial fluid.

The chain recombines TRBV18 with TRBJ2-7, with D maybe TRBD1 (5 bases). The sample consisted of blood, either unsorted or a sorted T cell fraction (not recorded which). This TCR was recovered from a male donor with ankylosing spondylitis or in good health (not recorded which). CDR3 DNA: TGTGCCAGCTCACCAGTGTTATCAGGGCTGGACGAGCAGTACTTC. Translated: CASSPVLSGLDEQYF.